This TCR beta chain is drawn from a study of T cells in narcolepsy. Study results and caveats: Autoreactive clone sequences were missing from some blood memory CD4+ repertoires.

This CDR3 has 15 amino acids. Germline lookup yields CDR1 SGDLS and CDR2 YYNGEE. Trimming cost V 4 bases and J 5 bases; bases outside gene matches: 8. Generated by immunoSEQ multiplex PCR, the TCRdb table keeps only in-frame clones and is missing some. This table has over 30,000 clones, approximately 85% appearing once. Concerning this clone itself: What it recognizes is unknown.

Sequencing was performed on CD45RA- memory CD4+ T cells from PBMCs. The gene calls are TRBV9 and TRBJ2-5, with 10 bases matching TRBD2. This TCR was recovered from a human donor with narcolepsy. The CDR3 here is CASSTSSGGRETQYF. In DNA form, the CDR3 reads TGTGCCAGCAGCACGTCTAGCGGGGGCCGGGAGACCCAGTACTTC.